This TCR beta chain was observed in a study of control samples from healthy donors and cancer patients. This CDR3 has 11 residues. J gave up 8 bases and V 10 bases, and 4 bases lay outside the gene matches. Germline V gene data show CDR1 as MNHEY and CDR2 as SVGAGI. The table came from immunoSEQ multiplex PCR; TCRdb's copy has only in-frame clones and leaves some out. Among 150,000 to 200,000 clones, roughly nine tenths were seen once, and the ten largest hold 1.4%. This TCR derives from a man aged 30 to 45 in good health. V is TRBV6-5 and J is TRBJ2-1; 8 bases are a match to TRBD1. Sequencing was carried out using blood. The CDR3 sequence is CATRQGHEQFF. CDR3 coding DNA: TGTGCCACCAGACAGGGGCATGAGCAGTTCTTC.